This T cell receptor (beta chain) comes out of a study of shared clonotypes between healthy human individuals. TCRdb's table, derived via immunoSEQ multiplex PCR, lists solely in-frame clones and lacks some. The sample includes approximately 350,000 clones, about 96% of them seen just once. The CDR3 extends over 12 amino acids. The germline V and J ends were trimmed by 6 bases and 2 bases, with 4 bases remaining between them. There were no recent acute infections or vaccinations among the donors, who were healthy HIV-negative adults. Sequencing was done on a sample of memory CD8+ T cells sorted from blood. Stated subset: CD45RO+ cells pooled with CCR7-negative TemRA cells. The J gene is TRBJ2-2, the V gene TRBV23-1; D unresolved. TRBV23-1 is flagged as an ORF with uncertain function. This receptor was obtained from a man younger than 45 in good health. The CDR3: CASRINTGELFF. CDR3 DNA: TGCGCCAGCAGAATAAACACCGGGGAGCTGTTTTTT.